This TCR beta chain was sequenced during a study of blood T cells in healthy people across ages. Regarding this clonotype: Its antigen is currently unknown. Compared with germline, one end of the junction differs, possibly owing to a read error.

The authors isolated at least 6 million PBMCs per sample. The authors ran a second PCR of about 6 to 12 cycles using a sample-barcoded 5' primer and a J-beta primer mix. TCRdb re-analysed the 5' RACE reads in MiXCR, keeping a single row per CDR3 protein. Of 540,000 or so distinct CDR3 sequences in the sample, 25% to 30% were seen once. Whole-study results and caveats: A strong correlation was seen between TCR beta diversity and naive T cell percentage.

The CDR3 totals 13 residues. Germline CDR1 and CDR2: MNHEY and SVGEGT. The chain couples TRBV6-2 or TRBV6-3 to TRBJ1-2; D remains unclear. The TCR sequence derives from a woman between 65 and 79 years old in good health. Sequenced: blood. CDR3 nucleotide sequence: TGTGTCAGCAGTTACCGCATTAACTATGGCTACACCTTC. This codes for CVSSYRINYGYTF.